This TCR beta chain was obtained from a study of blood T cell repertoires in COVID-19. Overall study: PBMCs, B-cell-depleted T cells, or T cells provided the cDNA or gDNA that made up the material.

The length of the CDR3 is 19 residues. During active infection, Seattle patients enrolled and were then monitored through disease. Per the original data handling: From reference gene primer amplification, estimates of nucleated cell counts were derived. Repertoires were generated with immunoSEQ multiplex PCR, while TCRdb's copy carries only in-frame clones and drops some. The D gene and trimming were derived from the DNA, and the V and J assignments and clone size from that table. This table has fewer than 300,000 clones, more than 80% appearing once. Sequenced input: peripheral blood. The chain couples TRBV21-1 to TRBJ2-1; the tabulated D call, TRBD1, remains unverified against the DNA. TRBV21-1 is tagged as a pseudogene. This TCR came from a woman in her fifties or sixties with COVID-19, enrolled during active disease. The CDR3 reads CASSKGIGAPLNSNNEQFF. In nucleotides, the CDR3 is TGTGCCAGCAGCAAAGGTATAGGGGCGCCCCTCAACTCTAACAATGAGCAGTTCTTC.